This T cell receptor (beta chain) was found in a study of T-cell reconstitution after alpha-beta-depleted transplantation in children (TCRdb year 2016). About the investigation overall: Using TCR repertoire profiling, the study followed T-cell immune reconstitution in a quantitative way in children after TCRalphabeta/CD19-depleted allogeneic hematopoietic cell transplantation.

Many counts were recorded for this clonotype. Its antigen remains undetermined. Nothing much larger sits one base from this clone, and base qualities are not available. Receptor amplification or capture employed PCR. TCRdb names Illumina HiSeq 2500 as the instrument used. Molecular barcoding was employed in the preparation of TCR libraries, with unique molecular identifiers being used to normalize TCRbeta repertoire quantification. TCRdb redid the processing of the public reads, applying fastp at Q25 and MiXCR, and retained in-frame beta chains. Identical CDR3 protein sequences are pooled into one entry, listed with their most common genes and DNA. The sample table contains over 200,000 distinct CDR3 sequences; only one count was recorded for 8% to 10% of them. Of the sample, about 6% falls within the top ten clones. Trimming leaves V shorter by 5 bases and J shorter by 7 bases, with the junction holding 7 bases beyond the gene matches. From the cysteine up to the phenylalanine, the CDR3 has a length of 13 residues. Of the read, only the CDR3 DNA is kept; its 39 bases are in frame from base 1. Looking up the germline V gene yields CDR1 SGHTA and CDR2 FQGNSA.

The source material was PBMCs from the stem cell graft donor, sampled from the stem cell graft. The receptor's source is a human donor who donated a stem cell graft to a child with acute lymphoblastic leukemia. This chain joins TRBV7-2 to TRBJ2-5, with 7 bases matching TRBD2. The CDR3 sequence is CASSPRGEGTQYF. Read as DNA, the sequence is TGTGCCAGCAGCCCCCGGGGGGAGGGGACCCAGTACTTC.